This TCR beta chain came from a study of T cells after yellow fever vaccination. Overall study: Fractions containing few cells were prepared with SMART-Seq v4 Ultra Low Input. Study-wide results and limits: Once the booster was given, most primary-vaccination clones reappeared, at about 96% for CD4 and 88% for CD8. FACS-sorted repertoires could harbor abundant contaminating bulk-population clonotypes. The secondary response was weaker, and its peak arrived faster, on day 5 versus 15.

A remark on this clonotype: Antigen specificity is unknown.

MiXCR, applied by TCRdb to the 5' RACE reads, yields one record per CDR3 protein. The sample includes 200,000 to 250,000 distinct CDR3 sequences, around 3.1% seen only once; the top ten take roughly 3%. CDR3 length: 21 residues. CDR1 SEHNR and CDR2 FQNEAQ come from the germline V gene (reference sequence). V was pared by 2 bases and J by 0 bases, with 23 bases between. The source is a man in his late teens or twenties who received the YFV17D yellow fever vaccine. The genes are TRBV7-9 and TRBJ2-6; tentatively, D is TRBD1 or TRBD2 (5 bases each). Source: CD4+ T cells sorted from PBMCs, taken 10 days after the yellow fever booster vaccination. The CDR3 reads CASSLSPSRGLPLSGANVLTF. Here the CDR3 DNA reads TGTGCCAGCAGCTTAAGCCCCTCCCGGGGCCTCCCTCTCTCTGGGGCCAACGTCCTGACTTTC.